This T cell receptor (beta chain) came from a study of T cells in Graves' hyperthyroidism and ophthalmopathy. Broader study findings: Blood also showed most of the thyroid clonotypes that were expanded above 0.001.

This clonotype was observed many times. Its antigen is as yet unknown. Patients were excluded because of uncontrolled infection, other autoimmune disease, pregnancy or lactation. RNA transcripts provided the source from which TCR beta CDR3 regions were amplified. TCR CDR3 regions were first amplified by RT-PCR with HTBI primers. TCRdb analysed the multiplex PCR reads with MiXCR anew, one entry per CDR3 protein. The sample lists about 320,000 distinct CDR3 sequences; 15% to 20% were seen once. The TCR sequence derives from a man under 40 with Graves' hyperthyroidism. What was sequenced was blood.

The CDR3 reads CASSQTLDSNQPQHF. The CDR3 DNA is TGTGCCAGCAGTCAAACATTGGATAGCAATCAGCCCCAGCATTTT. The genes are TRBV27 and TRBJ1-5; unclear D gene. The CDR3 consists of 15 residues. The germline gives CDR1 MNHEY, CDR2 SMNVEV (reference sequence). Deletions cut 5 bases from V and 0 bases from J, with 11 bases between.